This TCR beta chain was identified in a study of shared clonotypes between healthy human individuals. Study overall: In total, the donors were a couple of women and a few men aged 18 to 49. Used for every donor were three CD4 naive, three CD4 memory, two CD8 naive and one CD8 memory plate.

The CDR3 runs 14 residues. With 8 bases clipped from V and 4 bases from J, the junction kept 5 bases outside the gene matches. Germline lookup yields CDR1 SEHNR and CDR2 FQNEAQ (reference sequence). Overall study findings and caveats: Non-shared clonotypes had lower generation probabilities than those shared by all four donors.

The naive CD8 population came from CD45RO-negative cells selected for CCR7, without terminally differentiated effector memory CD45RA+ cells. Recent acute infections and vaccinations were absent in the healthy HIV-negative adult donors. For this clone: Its antigen remains unknown.

The repertoire was sequenced with immunoSEQ multiplex PCR; TCRdb's copy has only in-frame clones and lacks some. The sample carries roughly 850,000 clones, just over 95% recorded once. The source of this sequence is a man in his thirties or forties in good health. The rearrangement links TRBV7-9 to TRBJ2-7, with 13 nucleotides matching TRBD2. The specimen was naive CD8+ T cells sorted from blood. CDR3 region: CASGGTSGKYEQYF. For the CDR3, the DNA is TGTGCCAGCGGGGGGACTAGCGGGAAGTACGAGCAGTACTTC.